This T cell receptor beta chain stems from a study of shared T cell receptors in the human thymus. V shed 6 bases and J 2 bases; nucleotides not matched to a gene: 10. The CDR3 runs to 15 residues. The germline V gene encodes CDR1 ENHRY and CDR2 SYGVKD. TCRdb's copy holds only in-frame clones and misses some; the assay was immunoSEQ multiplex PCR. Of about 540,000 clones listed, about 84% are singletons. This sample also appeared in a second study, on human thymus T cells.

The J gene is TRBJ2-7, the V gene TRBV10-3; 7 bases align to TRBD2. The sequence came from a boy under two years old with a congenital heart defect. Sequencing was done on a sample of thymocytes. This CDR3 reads CAISYLGGSPYEQYF. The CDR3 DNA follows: TGTGCCATCAGCTACCTTGGCGGGAGTCCCTACGAGCAGTACTTC.